Listed below are T cell receptor beta chains from one sample, sequenced in a study of T cell repertoires in cytomegalovirus infection. One entry per CDR3 protein, called by TCRdb with MiXCR from the reads. The sample lists 310,000 or so distinct CDR3 sequences; 17% were seen once. Specimen: PBMCs. These receptors all come from a human donor in good health (CMV status not recorded). Some clones in this sample may be carry-over from other donors' samples. The CDR3 runs from the conserved cysteine through the conserved F or W. D genes are given only for firm matches. The listing skips clone size in some rows; elsewhere it reads once, few, many or a size class.

V	D	size	J	CDR3	DNA
TRBV12-3/TRBV12-4	TRBD1	many	TRBJ2-2	CASSTTGERLDGELFF	TGTGCCAGCAGTACGACAGGGGAACGATTGGACGGGGAGCTGTTTTTT
TRBV12-3/TRBV12-4	NA	many	TRBJ1-4	CASSSGQGTEKLFF	TGTGCCAGCAGTTCGGGGCAGGGGACGGAAAAACTGTTTTTT
TRBV18	NA	NA	TRBJ2-2	CASSSLRTSSNTGELFF	TGTGCCAGCTCCTCCCTGCGGACATCAAGCAACACCGGGGAGCTGTTTTTT
TRBV5-1	TRBD1	many	TRBJ2-2	CASSVRDRRTGELFF	TGCGCCAGCAGCGTCCGGGACAGGAGGACCGGGGAGCTGTTTTTT
TRBV7-8	NA	few	TRBJ1-2	CASSPAAGDRGYTF	TGTGCCAGCAGCCCGGCAGCGGGGGATAGGGGCTACACCTTC
TRBV6-1	NA	NA	TRBJ2-5	CASSAGTQETQYF	TGTGCCAGCAGTGCCGGGACCCAAGAGACCCAGTACTTC
TRBV7-8	TRBD2	NA	TRBJ2-2	CASRMNGGANTGELFF	TGTGCCAGCAGGATGAACGGGGGGGCGAACACCGGGGAGCTGTTTTTT
TRBV5-1	NA	few	TRBJ2-1	CASSLEAGGEPVDEQFF	TGCGCCAGCAGCTTGGAAGCTGGCGGTGAGCCGGTCGATGAGCAGTTCTTC
TRBV28	TRBD1	NA	TRBJ2-7	CASSFGDRDYEQYF	TGTGCCAGCAGTTTCGGGGACAGGGACTACGAGCAGTACTTC
TRBV11-1	NA	few	TRBJ2-3	CASGRVAPDTQYF	TGTGCCAGCGGAAGAGTGGCCCCAGATACGCAGTATTTT
TRBV10-3	NA	NA	TRBJ2-7	CAISESNQVDLYF	TGTGCCATCAGTGAGTCGAATCAAGTGGACCTGTACTTC
TRBV13	TRBD2	NA	TRBJ2-1	CASSPPGGVGYNEQFF	TGTGCCAGCAGCCCCCCGGGGGGGGTGGGCTACAATGAGCAGTTCTTC
TRBV28	NA	NA	TRBJ2-3	CASSPTGHTQYF	TGTGCCAGCAGTCCCACAGGGCATACGCAGTATTTT
TRBV7-2	NA	many	TRBJ2-7	CASSVDYEQYF	TGTGCCAGCAGCGTAGACTACGAGCAGTACTTC
TRBV7-8	NA	many	TRBJ1-2	CASSLEQGGVYGYTF	TGTGCCAGCAGCTTAGAACAGGGAGGGGTGTATGGCTACACCTTC
TRBV3-1	NA	many	TRBJ1-1	CASSARDGYTEAFF	TGTGCCAGCAGCGCCCGGGACGGTTACACTGAAGCTTTCTTT
TRBV4-1	TRBD1	many	TRBJ2-7	CASSQVGPGGHEGDEQYF	TGCGCCAGCAGCCAAGTCGGGCCAGGGGGACACGAAGGCGACGAGCAGTACTTC
TRBV7-2	NA	many	TRBJ2-7	CASSRGVADSYEQYF	TGTGCCAGCAGCCGAGGGGTAGCGGACTCCTACGAGCAGTACTTC
TRBV6-6	NA	NA	TRBJ2-2	CASSYSIGQSAGELFF	TGTGCCAGCAGTTACTCGATTGGGCAGAGCGCCGGGGAGCTGTTTTTT
TRBV7-9	NA	many	TRBJ2-1	CASSLPLVSPYNEQFF	TGTGCCAGCAGCTTACCTCTCGTTAGCCCCTACAATGAGCAGTTCTTC
TRBV28	NA	many	TRBJ1-5	CASRTYTGGLLGQGSNQPQHF	TGTGCCAGCAGAACATATACCGGAGGGCTCCTCGGGCAGGGTAGCAATCAGCCCCAGCATTTT
TRBV5-1	NA	few	TRBJ1-2	CASSLGDRGNGYTF	TGCGCCAGCAGCCTGGGAGACCGGGGCAATGGCTACACCTTC
TRBV7-2	TRBD1	many	TRBJ2-7	CASSGDRVFYEQYF	TGTGCCAGCAGCGGGGACAGGGTTTTTTACGAGCAGTACTTC
TRBV6-2/TRBV6-3	TRBD1	NA	TRBJ2-7	CASGGQGVHEQYF	TGTGCCAGCGGTGGGCAGGGGGTCCACGAGCAGTACTTC
TRBV6-6	TRBD1	NA	TRBJ2-3	CAVRQGSTDTQYF	TGTGCCGTTCGACAGGGCAGCACAGATACGCAGTATTTT
TRBV20-1	NA	NA	TRBJ2-3	CSARGGLRTDTQYF	TGCAGTGCAAGGGGGGGGTTACGCACAGATACGCAGTATTTT
TRBV28	NA	NA	TRBJ2-5	CASSLTSGTRETQYF	TGTGCCAGCAGTTTAACATCCGGGACGAGGGAGACCCAGTACTTC
TRBV7-2	NA	many	TRBJ2-2	CASSLEGGELFF	TGTGCCAGCAGCTTAGAAGGCGGGGAGCTGTTTTTT
TRBV6-5	NA	NA	TRBJ2-5	CASSYSMGETQYF	TGTGCCAGCAGTTACTCGATGGGAGAGACCCAGTACTTC
TRBV7-9	NA	many	TRBJ1-1	CASSLAPQVTEAFF	TGTGCCAGCAGCTTAGCGCCCCAAGTCACTGAAGCTTTCTTT
TRBV20-1	TRBD1	few	TRBJ1-2	CSAPSPIQGGYGYTF	TGCAGTGCTCCAAGTCCGATACAGGGGGGCTATGGCTACACCTTC
TRBV4-1	NA	many	TRBJ1-2	CASSQESRRDYGYTF	TGCGCCAGCAGCCAAGAGTCACGCAGGGACTATGGCTACACCTTC
TRBV7-2	NA	many	TRBJ2-3	CASSLYETTDTQYF	TGTGCCAGCAGCTTATATGAGACCACAGATACGCAGTATTTT
TRBV5-1	TRBD1	few	TRBJ2-7	CASSRTYRQGSYEQYF	TGCGCCAGCAGCCGTACCTATAGACAGGGGAGCTACGAGCAGTACTTC
TRBV6-6	TRBD1	many	TRBJ1-5	CASSTGTGRSNQPQHF	TGTGCCAGCAGCACCGGGACAGGGAGATCCAATCAGCCCCAGCATTTT
TRBV7-8	TRBD1	many	TRBJ1-5	CASSSYRGRGNQPQHF	TGTGCCAGCAGCTCGTACAGGGGCAGAGGCAATCAGCCCCAGCATTTT
TRBV28	NA	many	TRBJ2-1	CASSLDLREQFF	TGTGCCAGCAGTTTAGACCTTCGCGAGCAGTTCTTC
TRBV20-1	NA	NA	TRBJ1-1	CSARIKTGGASGEAFF	TGCAGTGCTAGGATAAAAACGGGGGGCGCTTCCGGTGAAGCTTTCTTT
TRBV18	TRBD1	NA	TRBJ1-4	CASSQDRDEKLFF	TGTGCCAGCTCACAGGACAGGGATGAAAAACTGTTTTTT
TRBV20-1	NA	NA	TRBJ1-6	CSARGDRINSPLHF	TGCAGTGCTAGGGGCGACAGAATAAATTCACCCCTCCACTTT
TRBV6-6	NA	NA	TRBJ2-3	CASSSLDGRGTDTQYF	TGTGCCAGCAGTTCTTTGGACGGCCGGGGCACAGATACGCAGTATTTT
TRBV27	TRBD1	few	TRBJ2-2	CASGRLTGTDTGELFF	TGTGCCAGCGGCCGATTGACAGGGACCGACACCGGGGAGCTGTTTTTT
TRBV5-1	TRBD2	NA	TRBJ2-7	CASSFGLAGALTYEQYF	TGCGCCAGCAGCTTCGGACTAGCGGGGGCCCTGACCTACGAGCAGTACTTC
TRBV19	NA	NA	TRBJ2-2	CASSPSAGNGELFF	TGTGCCAGTAGTCCCTCCGCAGGGAACGGGGAGCTGTTTTTT